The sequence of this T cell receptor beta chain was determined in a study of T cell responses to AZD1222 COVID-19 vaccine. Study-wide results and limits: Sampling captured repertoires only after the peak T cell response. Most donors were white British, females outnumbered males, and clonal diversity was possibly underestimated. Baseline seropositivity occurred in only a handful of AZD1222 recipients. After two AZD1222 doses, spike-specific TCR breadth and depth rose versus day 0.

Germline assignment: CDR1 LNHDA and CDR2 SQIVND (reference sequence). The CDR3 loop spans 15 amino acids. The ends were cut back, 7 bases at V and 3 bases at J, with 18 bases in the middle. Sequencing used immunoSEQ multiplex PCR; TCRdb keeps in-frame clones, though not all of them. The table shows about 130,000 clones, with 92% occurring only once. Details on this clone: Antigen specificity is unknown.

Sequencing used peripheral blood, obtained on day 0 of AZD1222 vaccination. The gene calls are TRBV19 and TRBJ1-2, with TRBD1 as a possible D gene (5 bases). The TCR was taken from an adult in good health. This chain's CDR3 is CASTPKGGGDYGYTF. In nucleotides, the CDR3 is TGTGCCAGTACCCCCAAGGGCGGGGGGGACTATGGCTACACCTTC.